This is a list of T cell receptor beta chains from one sample in a study of T cells in Graves' hyperthyroidism and ophthalmopathy. TCRdb passed the multiplex PCR reads through MiXCR, listing each CDR3 protein once. The sample shows about 52,000 distinct CDR3 sequences, 48% of them seen only once. Sequenced: blood. The receptor set was obtained from a woman aged 45-65 years with Graves' ophthalmopathy. Both conserved end residues are part of each CDR3. A D gene is named only where the DNA matches it firmly. Some rows have no size entry. The others give once, few or many, or a class for an expanded clone.

-,-,TRBV2,TRBJ2-5,TGTGCCAGCAGCTGGCCGGGGCACCAAGAGACCCAGTACTTC,CASSWPGHQETQYF
-,-,TRBV2,TRBJ2-7,TGTGCCAGCCTGCGGGGCAGGGGTGCCTCCGAGCAGTACTTC,CASLRGRGASEQYF
many,-,TRBV4-2,TRBJ2-3,TGTGCCAGCAGCCCTGTTGAACCTAGCACAGATACGCAGTATTTT,CASSPVEPSTDTQYF
few,-,TRBV2,TRBJ2-7,TGTGCCAGCAGTCGGGCAGGGCGGGAGCAGTACTTC,CASSRAGREQYF
many,-,TRBV3-1,TRBJ1-6,TGTGCCAGCAGGCCCGGGTCCTATAATTCACCCCTCCACTTT,CASRPGSYNSPLHF
-,TRBD2,TRBV24-1,TRBJ2-2,TGTGCCACCAGGACTAGCGGGAGGGCCGGCGGGGAGCTGTTTTTT,CATRTSGRAGGELFF
many,TRBD2,TRBV5-1,TRBJ2-5,TGCGCCAGCAGCGAGACTAGCGGGGGGGCCCTTGAGGAGACCCAGTACTTC,CASSETSGGALEETQYF
-,-,TRBV7-9,TRBJ2-3,-,CASSFYICSASPRGRNTDTQYF
many,TRBD1,TRBV20-1,TRBJ1-2,TGCAGTGTCCCCCGGGACAGCGACTATGGCTACACCTTC,CSVPRDSDYGYTF
many,-,TRBV12-3/TRBV12-4,TRBJ2-2,TGTGCCAGCAGTTTGGTGGCCGGGGAGCTGTTTTTT,CASSLVAGELFF
-,-,TRBV7-3,TRBJ2-1,TGTGCCAGGAGCCCCGAGAGGGGTCACTACAATGGGCAGTTCTTC,CARSPERGHYNGQFF
many,-,TRBV5-6,TRBJ1-2,TGTGCCAGCAGCTTGCGGCAGGCCTTTAACTATGGCTACACCTTC,CASSLRQAFNYGYTF
many,-,TRBV9,TRBJ2-1,TGTGCCAGCAGCGCAACGGGGATCCTATCCTACAATGAGCAGTTCTTC,CASSATGILSYNEQFF
many,-,TRBV19,TRBJ2-2,TGTGCCAGTAGTAGGGCGGGGTTAAGGGAGCTGTTTTTT,CASSRAGLRELFF
-,TRBD1,TRBV5-1,TRBJ2-2,TGCGCCAGCAGCATAAGGACAGGAGGGGAGCTGTTTTTT,CASSIRTGGELFF
many,TRBD1,TRBV7-3,TRBJ2-1,TGTGCCAGCAGCCAGACCGGGACAGGGGCCCCAAATGAGCAGTTCTTC,CASSQTGTGAPNEQFF
many,TRBD2,TRBV7-9,TRBJ2-7,TGTGCCAGCAGTCGCACTAGCGGGAGCTCCTACGAGCAGTACTTC,CASSRTSGSSYEQYF
many,-,TRBV9,TRBJ2-5,TGTGCCAGCAGCGAGTCCAGGGCTGTAGGGACCCAGTACTTC,CASSESRAVGTQYF
many,-,TRBV5-1,TRBJ2-5,TGCGCCAGCAGCTTGGGCCGGGCACAAGAGACCCAGTACTTC,CASSLGRAQETQYF
once,-,TRBV7-2,TRBJ2-1,TGTGCCAGCAAGAGGGGATCAAGCACAGATACGCAGTTCTTC,CASKRGSSTDTQFF
-,TRBD2,TRBV27,TRBJ2-6,TGTGCCAGCAGTTTATACTTACCTAGCGGGGGCTCTGGGGCCAACGTCCTGACTTTC,CASSLYLPSGGSGANVLTF
-,-,TRBV19,TRBJ2-7,TGTGCCAGTAGTATCGGGCCGCCTCCCCTCTACGAGCAGTACTTT,CASSIGPPPLYEQYF
once,TRBD2,TRBV20-1,TRBJ2-7,TGCAGTGCCACCCCTGGCGGGGGCTCCTACGAGCAGTACTTC,CSATPGGGSYEQYF
many,TRBD1,TRBV5-1,TRBJ2-5,TGCGCCAGCAGCTTGTGGAGGACAGGGGCGCCCGTCGCGTACCAAGAGACCCAGTACTTC,CASSLWRTGAPVAYQETQYF
-,TRBD1,TRBV20-1,TRBJ2-3,TGCAGTGCCTTTCCCGGACAGGGGCTCCTACGGGACACAGATACGCAGTATTTT,CSAFPGQGLLRDTDTQYF
many,-,TRBV6-1,TRBJ1-2,TGTGCCAGCATGGAGGGAGTCTATGGCTACACCTTC,CASMEGVYGYTF
many,-,TRBV6-2/TRBV6-3,TRBJ2-7,TGTGCCAGCGGGGGTGCCAATTCCTACGAGCAGTACTTC,CASGGANSYEQYF
once,-,TRBV4-1,TRBJ2-5,TGCGCCAGCAGCCGAGAACGAGGACGGTCGACCCAGTACTTC,CASSRERGRSTQYF
medium-sized,TRBD2,TRBV20-1,TRBJ2-1,TGCAGTGCTAGTGGGGAGGGCGGGGACAATGAGCAGTTCTTC,CSASGEGGDNEQFF
many,-,TRBV20-1,TRBJ2-7,TGCAGTGCTAGGAACCCGGGGAGCTACGAGCAGTACTTC,CSARNPGSYEQYF
-,TRBD2,TRBV20-1,TRBJ2-7,TGCAGTGCGCTAGCGGGAGACGCCTACGAGCAGTACTTC,CSALAGDAYEQYF
many,TRBD1,TRBV6-6,TRBJ2-1,TGTGCCAGCAGTTACAACCGACAGGGGGCACATGAGCAGTTCTTC,CASSYNRQGAHEQFF
-,TRBD2,TRBV20-1,TRBJ2-3,TGCAGTGCCAGGACTAGCGGGGATACGCAGTATTTT,CSARTSGDTQYF
many,-,TRBV5-1,TRBJ1-5,TGCGCCAGCAGCTGGATAACAGGGCCGAATCAGCCCCAGCATTTT,CASSWITGPNQPQHF
medium-sized,TRBD1,TRBV7-8,TRBJ1-6,TGTGCCAGCAGCTTCAGCAGACAGGGCATTCCGAATTCACCCCTCCACTTT,CASSFSRQGIPNSPLHF
-,TRBD2,TRBV15,TRBJ2-1,TGTGCCACCAGCAGAGCCAGGGGCGGGAGGTACAATGAGCAGTTCTTC,CATSRARGGRYNEQFF
-,-,TRBV4-1,TRBJ2-5,TGCGCCAGCAGCCAAGATTGGGACACAGGGTCCCAGTACTTC,CASSQDWDTGSQYF
many,TRBD2,TRBV19,TRBJ2-7,TGTGCCAGTACCCCAGGGACTAGCGGGGCCTACGAGCAGTACTTC,CASTPGTSGAYEQYF
once,TRBD2,TRBV7-4,TRBJ2-7,TGTGCCAGCAGCTTATTGCGGGGGGGCTACGAGCAGTACTTC,CASSLLRGGYEQYF
once,TRBD1,TRBV29-1,TRBJ1-4,TGCAGCGTTCCCAGGACAGGATCCGATGAAAAACTGTTTTTT,CSVPRTGSDEKLFF
many,-,TRBV6-5,TRBJ1-1,TGTGCCAGCAGTTACTCGCCAGGGAACACTGAAGCTTTCTTT,CASSYSPGNTEAFF
-,-,TRBV19,TRBJ2-2,TGTGCCAGTAGTATCAGCCTAGCCCTCACCGGGGAGCTGTTTTTT,CASSISLALTGELFF
-,TRBD1,TRBV7-9,TRBJ1-2,TGTGCCAGCAGCTCCGGGACAGGGGGCATCGGGTATGGCTACACCTTC,CASSSGTGGIGYGYTF
-,TRBD1,TRBV20-1,TRBJ2-1,TGCAGTGCTAGAGTCCCTAGCCTGCGACAGGGTGAGCAGTTCTTC,CSARVPSLRQGEQFF
many,-,TRBV20-1,TRBJ1-4,TGCAGTGCTAGGGAAAGAGGGGCTAATGAAAAACTGTTTTTT,CSARERGANEKLFF
once,TRBD2,TRBV9,TRBJ2-3,TGTGCCAGCAGCGTAGGCGGGGGAGGCCTCAATGAGCAGTATTTT,CASSVGGGGLNEQYF
many,TRBD2,TRBV5-1,TRBJ2-6,TGCGCCAGCAGCTTGGGACTAGCGGGTGGGGGCTCTGGGGCCAACGTCCTGACTTTC,CASSLGLAGGGSGANVLTF
-,-,TRBV7-2,TRBJ2-7,TGTGCCAGCAGCTCAACGTTTCTGCGGGTCCCCTTCGAGCAGTACTTC,CASSSTFLRVPFEQYF
few,-,TRBV28,TRBJ1-2,TGTGCCAGCAGTTTAAACGGGCTGGGGGGGGGCTACACCTTC,CASSLNGLGGGYTF
many,-,TRBV5-8,TRBJ2-7,TGTGCCAGCAGCTTCCGGGCCCCCCACGAGCAGTACTTC,CASSFRAPHEQYF
-,TRBD2,TRBV4-3,TRBJ2-3,TGCGCCAGCAGCCAAGCCCTGTGGCGGGAGCTTACAGATACGCAGTATTTT,CASSQALWRELTDTQYF
many,TRBD1,TRBV19,TRBJ1-5,TGTGCCAGTAGTTTCACCATCGCACGACAGGGGGGGTATCAGCCCCAGCATTTT,CASSFTIARQGGYQPQHF
-,TRBD2,TRBV5-8,TRBJ2-7,TGTGCCAGCAGCTTGGCCGAGGGGAGATTTAGCGGGAGCGCCTACGAGCAGTACTTC,CASSLAEGRFSGSAYEQYF